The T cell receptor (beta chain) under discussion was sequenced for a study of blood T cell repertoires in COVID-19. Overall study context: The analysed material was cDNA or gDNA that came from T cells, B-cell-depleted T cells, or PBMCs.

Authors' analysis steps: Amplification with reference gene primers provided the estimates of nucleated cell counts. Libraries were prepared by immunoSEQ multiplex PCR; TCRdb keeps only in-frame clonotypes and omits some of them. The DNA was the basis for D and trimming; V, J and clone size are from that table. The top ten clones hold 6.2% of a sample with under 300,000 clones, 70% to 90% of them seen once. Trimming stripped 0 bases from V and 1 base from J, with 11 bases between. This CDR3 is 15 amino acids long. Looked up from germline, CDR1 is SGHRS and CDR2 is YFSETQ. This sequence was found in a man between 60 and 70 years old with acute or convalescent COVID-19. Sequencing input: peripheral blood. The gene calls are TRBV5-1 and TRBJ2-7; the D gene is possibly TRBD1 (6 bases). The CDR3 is CASSLESQGSYEQYF. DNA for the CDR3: TGCGCCAGCAGCTTGGAGTCACAGGGATCCTACGAGCAGTACTTC. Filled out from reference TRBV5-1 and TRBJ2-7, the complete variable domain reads KAGVTQTPRYLIKTRGQQVTLSCSPISGHRSVSWYQQTPGQGLQFLFEYFSETQRNKGNFPGRFSGRQFSNSRSEMNVSTLELGDSALYLCASSLESQGSYEQYFGPGTRLTVT.